What follows describes a single T cell receptor beta chain. Clones were read by immunoSEQ multiplex PCR, and TCRdb kept only the in-frame ones, dropping some. The repertoire holds about 400,000 clones, with 88% as singletons. Cohorts were assigned according to the clinical history that participants reported. V was pared by 0 bases and J by 6 bases, with 15 bases between. Per germline, CDR1 LNHNV and CDR2 YYDKDF (reference sequence). The CDR3 runs to 15 residues. These data originate in a study of blood T cell repertoires in COVID-19. Study background: There were acute and convalescent COVID-19 samples, and they came from the United States, Italy and Spain. Sample material is recorded as cDNA or gDNA derived from T cells, B-cell-depleted T cells, or PBMCs.

The V gene is TRBV15, the J gene TRBJ2-7; D is uncertain. The material sequenced was PBMCs or T cells enriched from blood (not recorded which). The origin of this receptor is a woman between 40 and 55 years old with acute COVID-19. CDR3 protein: CATSRDRSPVREQYF. Here the CDR3 DNA reads TGTGCCACCAGCAGAGATCGATCTCCAGTACGCGAGCAGTACTTC.